This T cell receptor beta chain was retrieved from a study of Ad26.COV2.S vaccination and SARS-CoV-2 variants. Whole-study findings and limits: Those who received vaccine or placebo ended up with similar non-spike TCR breadth.

The treatment here: roughly 18 received Ad26.COV2.S at low or high dose, single or two shots; 5 received placebo; per-sample allocation not given. Sampling happened 63 days after the first vaccine or placebo injection. An adult of 18-55 years in Boston served as donor. Turning to this clone: Its target is unknown. Distinct nucleotide sequences in the sample also encode this CDR3.

Clones were read by immunoSEQ multiplex PCR, and TCRdb kept only the in-frame ones, dropping some. The sample carries some 480,000 clones, around nine tenths recorded once. Germline lookup yields CDR1 MDHEN and CDR2 SYDVKM. CDR3 size: 14 residues. Trimming shortened V by 3 bases and J by 1 base, and 9 bases separated the two germline ends. The sequenced sample was peripheral blood, obtained in a trial of Ad26.COV2.S vaccine versus placebo. The gene calls are TRBV28 and TRBJ1-1, with D possibly being TRBD1 (6 bases). The source is a person aged 18 to 65 who received the Ad26.COV2.S COVID-19 vaccine or a placebo. The CDR3 nucleotides are TGTGCCAGCAGTTTCCGGGGGCGGAACACTGAAGCTTTCTTT. This sequence encodes CASSFRGRNTEAFF.